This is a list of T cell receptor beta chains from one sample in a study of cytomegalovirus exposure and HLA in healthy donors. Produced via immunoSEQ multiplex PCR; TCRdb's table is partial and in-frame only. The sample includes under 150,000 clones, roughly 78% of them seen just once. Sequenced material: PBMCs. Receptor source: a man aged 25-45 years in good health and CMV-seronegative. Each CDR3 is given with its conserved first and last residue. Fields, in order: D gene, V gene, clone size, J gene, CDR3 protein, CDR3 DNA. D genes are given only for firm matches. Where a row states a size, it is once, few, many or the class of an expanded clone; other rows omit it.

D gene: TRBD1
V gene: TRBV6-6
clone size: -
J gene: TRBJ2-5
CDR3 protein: CASSYSTGEETQYF
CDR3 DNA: TGTGCCAGCAGTTACTCGACAGGGGAAGAGACCCAGTACTTC

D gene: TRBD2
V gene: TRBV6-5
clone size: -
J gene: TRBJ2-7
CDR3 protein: CASSWTSGAPYEQYF
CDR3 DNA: TGTGCCAGCAGTTGGACTAGCGGGGCACCCTACGAGCAGTACTTC

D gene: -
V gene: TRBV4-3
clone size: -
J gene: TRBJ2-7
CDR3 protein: CASSQAWAGSYEQYF
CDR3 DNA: TGCGCCAGCAGCCAAGCTTGGGCAGGGTCCTACGAGCAGTACTTC

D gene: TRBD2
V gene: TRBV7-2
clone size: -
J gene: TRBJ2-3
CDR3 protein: CASSLIGGGRGRDTQYF
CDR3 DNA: TGTGCCAGCAGCTTAATAGGTGGCGGGAGGGGGCGAGATACGCAGTATTTT

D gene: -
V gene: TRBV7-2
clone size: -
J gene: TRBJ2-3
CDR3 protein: CASSQITGITDTQYF
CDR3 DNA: TGTGCCAGCAGCCAGATAACAGGGATCACAGATACGCAGTATTTT

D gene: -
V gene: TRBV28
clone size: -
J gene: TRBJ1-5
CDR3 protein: CASMGGNQPQHF
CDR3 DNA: TGTGCCAGCATGGGGGGAAATCAGCCCCAGCATTTT

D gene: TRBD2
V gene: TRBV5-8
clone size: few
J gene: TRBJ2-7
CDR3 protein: CASSGAVLAGASSYEQYF
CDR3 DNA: TGTGCCAGCAGCGGGGCGGTACTAGCGGGTGCCAGCTCCTACGAGCAGTACTTC

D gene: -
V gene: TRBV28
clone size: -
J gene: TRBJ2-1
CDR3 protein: CASSLVRPSGGTLGDEQFF
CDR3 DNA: TGTGCCAGCAGTTTGGTTAGACCGAGTGGGGGCACCCTGGGTGATGAGCAGTTCTTC

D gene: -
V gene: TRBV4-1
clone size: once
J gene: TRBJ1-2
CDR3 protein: CASSPYGGGGYTF
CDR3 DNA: TGCGCCAGCAGCCCGTACGGGGGGGGTGGCTACACCTTC

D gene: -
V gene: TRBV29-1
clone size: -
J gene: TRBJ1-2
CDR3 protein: CSVELLRVAYGYTF
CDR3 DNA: TGCAGCGTTGAACTCCTCAGGGTTGCCTATGGCTACACCTTC

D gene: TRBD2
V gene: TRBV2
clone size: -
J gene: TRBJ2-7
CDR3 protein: CASSRGLTYEQYF
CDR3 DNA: TGTGCCAGCAGTAGGGGACTAACCTACGAGCAGTACTTC

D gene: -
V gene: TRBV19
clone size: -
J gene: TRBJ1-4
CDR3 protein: CASSTGGYEKLFF
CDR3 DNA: TGTGCCAGTAGTACGGGAGGGTATGAAAAACTGTTTTTT

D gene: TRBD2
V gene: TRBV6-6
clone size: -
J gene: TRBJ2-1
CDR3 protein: CATILGLYNEQFF
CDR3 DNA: TGTGCCACCATTCTGGGACTATACAATGAGCAGTTCTTC

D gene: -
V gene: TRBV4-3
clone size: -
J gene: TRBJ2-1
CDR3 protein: CASSQDWSGGRGHNEQFF
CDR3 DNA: TGCGCCAGCAGCCAAGATTGGTCCGGGGGGCGAGGCCACAATGAGCAGTTCTTC

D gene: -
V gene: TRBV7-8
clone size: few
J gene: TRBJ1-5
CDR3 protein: CASSSADSSNQPQNF
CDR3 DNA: TGTGCCAGCAGCTCTGCGGACAGCAGCAATCAGCCCCAGAATTTT

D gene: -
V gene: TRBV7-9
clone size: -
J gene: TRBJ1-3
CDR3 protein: CSSSLVGGSLKAGNTIYF
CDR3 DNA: TGTTCCAGCAGCTTAGTCGGGGGGAGCTTGAAGGCTGGAAACACCATATATTTT

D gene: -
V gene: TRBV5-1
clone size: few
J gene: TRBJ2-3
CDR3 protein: CASSLSLDSRTDTQYF
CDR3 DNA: TGCGCCAGCAGCTTGTCTTTGGACAGCCGCACAGATACGCAGTATTTT

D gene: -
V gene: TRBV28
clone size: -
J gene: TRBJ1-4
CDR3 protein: CASREANHRASNEKLFF
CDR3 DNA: TGTGCCAGCAGGGAGGCCAATCACAGGGCCTCTAATGAAAAACTGTTTTTT

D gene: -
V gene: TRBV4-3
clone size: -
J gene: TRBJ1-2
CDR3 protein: CASSQDGFGQINYGYTF
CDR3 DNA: TGCGCCAGCAGCCAAGATGGGTTCGGACAAATTAACTATGGCTACACCTTC

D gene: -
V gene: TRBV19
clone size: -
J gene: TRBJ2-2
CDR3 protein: CASSSGTLNTGELFF
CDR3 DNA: TGTGCCAGTAGTAGCGGGACTTTGAACACCGGGGAGCTGTTTTTT

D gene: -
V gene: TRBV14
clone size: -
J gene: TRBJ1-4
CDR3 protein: CASSLQGGTNEKLFF
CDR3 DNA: TGTGCCAGCAGCCTACAGGGTGGCACTAATGAAAAACTGTTTTTT

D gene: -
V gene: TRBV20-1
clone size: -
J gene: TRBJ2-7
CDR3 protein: CSAARYYEQYF
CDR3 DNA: TGCAGTGCCGCCAGATACTACGAGCAGTACTTC

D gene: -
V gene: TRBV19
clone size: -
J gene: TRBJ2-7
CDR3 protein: CASSIMAKVAYEQYF
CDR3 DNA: TGTGCCAGTAGTATAATGGCAAAAGTTGCCTACGAGCAGTACTTC

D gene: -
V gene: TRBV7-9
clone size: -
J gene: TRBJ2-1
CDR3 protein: CASSDHLAGSLGSEQFF
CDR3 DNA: TGTGCCAGCAGCGATCATTTGGCGGGAAGTTTGGGTAGTGAGCAGTTCTTC

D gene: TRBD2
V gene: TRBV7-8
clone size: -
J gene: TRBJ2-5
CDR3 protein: CASSLYGGTSGREETQYF
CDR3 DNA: TGTGCCAGCAGCTTATACGGCGGGACTAGCGGGAGAGAAGAGACCCAGTACTTC

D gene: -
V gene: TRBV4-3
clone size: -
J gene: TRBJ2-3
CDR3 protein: CASSQDDPRSGTRGSTQYF
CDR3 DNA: TGCGCCAGCAGCCAAGATGACCCGCGGAGCGGGACACGAGGAAGTACGCAGTATTTT

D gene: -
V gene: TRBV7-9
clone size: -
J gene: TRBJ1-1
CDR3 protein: CASSLGSTEAFF
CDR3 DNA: TGTGCCAGCAGCTTAGGGAGTACTGAAGCTTTCTTT

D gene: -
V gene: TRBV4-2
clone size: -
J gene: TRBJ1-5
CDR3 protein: CASSPGFMGYNQPQHF
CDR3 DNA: TGTGCCAGCAGCCCAGGTTTTATGGGTTACAATCAGCCCCAGCATTTT

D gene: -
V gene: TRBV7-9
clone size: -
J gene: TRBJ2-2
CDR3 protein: CASRDNQNTGELFF
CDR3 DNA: TGTGCCAGCAGAGACAATCAGAACACCGGGGAGCTGTTTTTT

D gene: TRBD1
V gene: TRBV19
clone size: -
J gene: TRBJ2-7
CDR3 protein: CASTPGQGSLYEQYF
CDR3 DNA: TGTGCCAGTACCCCCGGACAGGGGTCCCTCTACGAGCAGTACTTC

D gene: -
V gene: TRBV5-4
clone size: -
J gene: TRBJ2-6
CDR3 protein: CASSWLSGANVLTF
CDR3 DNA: TGTGCCAGCAGCTGGCTCTCTGGGGCCAACGTCCTGACTTTC

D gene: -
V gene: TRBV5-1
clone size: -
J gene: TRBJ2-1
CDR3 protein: CASSLRQVTGLAAYNEQFF
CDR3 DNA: TGCGCCAGCAGCCTGAGGCAGGTCACAGGGCTAGCGGCATACAATGAGCAGTTCTTC

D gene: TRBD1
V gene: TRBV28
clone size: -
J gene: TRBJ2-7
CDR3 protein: CASTPGTGTQEQYF
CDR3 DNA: TGTGCCAGCACCCCCGGGACAGGGACGCAAGAGCAGTACTTC

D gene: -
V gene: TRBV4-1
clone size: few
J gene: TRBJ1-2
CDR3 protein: CASSQGGTNRDYGYTF
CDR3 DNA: TGCGCCAGCAGCCAGGGGGGGACCAACAGGGACTATGGCTACACCTTC

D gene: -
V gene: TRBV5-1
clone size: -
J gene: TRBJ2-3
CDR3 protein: CASSLGTLGTDTQYF
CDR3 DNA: TGCGCCAGCAGCTTGGGGACATTGGGCACAGATACGCAGTATTTT

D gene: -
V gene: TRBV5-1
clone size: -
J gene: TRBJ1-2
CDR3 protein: CASSLAPTDSYGYTF
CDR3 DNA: TGCGCCAGCAGCCTAGCGCCGACAGACTCCTATGGCTACACCTTC

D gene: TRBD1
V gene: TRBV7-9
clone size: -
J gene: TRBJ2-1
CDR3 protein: CASSSGTGTYNEQFF
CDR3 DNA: TGTGCCAGCAGTTCCGGGACAGGGACCTACAATGAGCAGTTCTTC

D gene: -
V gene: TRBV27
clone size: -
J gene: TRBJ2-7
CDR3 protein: CASSSPDSSYEQYF
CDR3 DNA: TGTGCCAGCAGTTCCCCCGACAGCTCCTACGAGCAGTACTTC

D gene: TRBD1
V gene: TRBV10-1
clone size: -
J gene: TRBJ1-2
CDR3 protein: CASNHDARQGNYGYPF
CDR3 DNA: TGCGCCAGCAATCATGATGCTAGACAGGGGAACTATGGCTACCCCTTC

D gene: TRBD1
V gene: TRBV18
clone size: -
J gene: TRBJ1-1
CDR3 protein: CASSSTAGGGAGDTEAFF
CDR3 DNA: TGTGCCAGCTCATCAACCGCGGGAGGGGGCGCTGGGGACACTGAAGCTTTCTTT

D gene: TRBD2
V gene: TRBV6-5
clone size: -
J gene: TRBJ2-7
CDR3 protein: CASRAGAPYEQYF
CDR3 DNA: TGTGCCAGCAGAGCGGGAGCGCCCTACGAGCAGTACTTC